These 3 T cell receptor beta chains originate from one sample sequenced in a study of shared clonotypes between healthy human individuals. Sequencing was performed with immunoSEQ multiplex PCR; in TCRdb, only in-frame clones are kept and a portion is missing. Among more than 2 million clones listed, about 95% were seen once. Naive CD8 cells, CD45RO-negative and positively selected for CCR7, excluded terminally differentiated effector memory CD45RA+ cells. The specimen was naive CD8+ T cells sorted from blood. The receptors were gathered from a young man in good health.

The chain combines TRBV27 with TRBJ2-7, with a possible D match to TRBD2 (5 bases). In germline, CDR1 is MNHEY, CDR2 SMNVEV (reference sequence). The CDR3 length is 14 residues. Trimming took 0 bases from V and 2 from J, leaving 8 bases between them. The CDR3 bases are TGTGCCAGCAGTTTATCGAGGGTTCCCTACGAGCAGTACTTC. Translated, it gives CASSLSRVPYEQYF.

The chain carries TRBV7-9 and TRBJ2-1, with TRBD2 as a possible D gene (6 bases). The germline gives CDR1 SEHNR, CDR2 FQNEAQ (reference sequence). V was cut by 5 bases and J by 0 bases, with 14 bases left in between. This CDR3 contains 16 residues. CDR3 DNA sequence: TGTGCCAGCAGCGTGGAGGGACTTTCCTCCTACAATGAGCAGTTCTTC. It yields the protein CASSVEGLSSYNEQFF.

The chain joins TRBV9 to TRBJ1-1; TRBD1 is a possible D gene (5 bases). CDR1 is SGDLS, CDR2 YYNGEE, per germline. The length of the CDR3 is 13 residues. Trimming cost V 2 bases and J 3 bases, with 8 bases left between them. CDR3 sequence: CASSVGLHTEAFF. The CDR3, as DNA: TGTGCCAGCAGCGTGGGACTACACACTGAAGCTTTCTTT.